The T cell receptor (beta chain) under discussion was sequenced for a study of T cell responses to AZD1222 COVID-19 vaccine. The study's findings and limits: Spike-specific TCR breadth and depth were elevated following two AZD1222 doses.

Comment on this clone: Its antigen is not known.

In germline, CDR1 is LNHDA, CDR2 SQIVND (reference sequence). The CDR3 consists of 13 residues. V shed 8 bases, J shed 6 bases, and the junction held 5 bases outside the gene matches. Here immunoSEQ multiplex PCR was the method, and the copy in TCRdb shows in-frame clones only, minus some. The sample shows roughly 99,000 clones, 75% to 95% of them seen only once. The chain has TRBV19 and TRBJ1-4; TRBD1 aligns across 8 bases. The origin of this receptor is an adult who received the AZD1222 COVID-19 vaccine. The specimen was peripheral blood, collected 28 days after the second AZD1222 dose. Here the CDR3 DNA reads TGTGCCAGTTCGACAGGGGAAGATGAAAAACTGTTTTTT. It encodes CASSTGEDEKLFF.